The 22 T cell receptor beta chains in this list originate from one sample, sequenced in a study of blood T cell repertoires in COVID-19. The repertoire was sequenced with immunoSEQ multiplex PCR; TCRdb's copy has only in-frame clones and lacks some. Among about 160,000 clones listed, about 85% were seen once. Sequencing used PBMCs or T cells enriched from blood (not recorded which). These receptors were obtained from a woman in her forties or fifties who had recovered from COVID-19.

V usage is TRBV28 and J usage is TRBJ2-2, with 7 bases fitting TRBD1. Germline V gene lookup returns CDR1 MDHEN and CDR2 SYDVKM. V lost 3 bases to trimming and J lost 4 bases; unmatched junction nucleotides: 5. This CDR3 contains 15 residues. The CDR3 coding sequence is TGTGCCAGCAGTTTTAGGGGGCTCGGCACCGGGGAGCTGTTTTTT. Translated: CASSFRGLGTGELFF.

The chain has TRBV15 and TRBJ2-7; TRBD2 matches at 8 bases. With 5 bases clipped from V and 7 bases from J, the junction kept 10 bases outside the gene matches. This CDR3 has 14 amino acids. Germline assignment: CDR1 LNHNV and CDR2 YYDKDF (reference sequence). In DNA form, the CDR3 reads TGTGCCACCAGCCAGGACGGGAGGGCCCGGGAGCAGTACTTC. It yields the protein CATSQDGRAREQYF.

CDR3 protein: CASSPGPTTDTQYF. The CDR3 DNA reads TGTGCCAGCTCACCAGGGCCAACCACAGATACGCAGTATTTT. The genes are TRBV18 and TRBJ2-3, with D hard to call. Germline V lookup: CDR1 KGHSH, CDR2 LQKENI. Trimming shortened V by 2 bases and J by 2 bases, and 8 bases separated the two germline ends. This CDR3 has 14 amino acids. The entire variable domain, with the rest obtained from reference TRBV18 and TRBJ2-3, is as follows: NAGVMQNPRHLVRRRGQEARLRCSPMKGHSHVYWYRQLPEEGLKFMVYLQKENIIDESGMPKERFSAEFPKEGPSILRIQQVVRGDSAAYFCASSPGPTTDTQYFGPGTRLTVL.

The chain combines TRBV5-6 with TRBJ2-7; D call uncertain. The CDR3 contains 11 residues. Trimming took 4 bases from V and 4 from J, leaving 6 bases between them. Germline V gene data show CDR1 as SGHDT and CDR2 as YYEEEE. The CDR3 DNA follows: TGTGCCAGCAGCGTCCAGTACGAGCAGTACTTC. Its translation is CASSVQYEQYF.

The chain has TRBV28 and TRBJ2-7; 9 bases map to TRBD2. This CDR3 is built from 17 residues. The V gene's germline CDR1 is MDHEN and CDR2 SYDVKM. The V and J ends lost 3 bases and 3 bases, in that order; junction bases with no gene match: 12. CDR3 bases: TGTGCCAGCAGTTTCTCAGCGGGAGGAAGGCAATACTACGAGCAGTACTTC. It is translated as CASSFSAGGRQYYEQYF.

This rearrangement joins TRBV2 to TRBJ1-2; 10 bases are a match to TRBD1. The length of the CDR3 is 14 residues. Unmatched junction bases numbered 5, after V lost 6 bases and J lost 4 bases. Germline CDR1 and CDR2: SNHLY and FYNNEI. DNA of the CDR3: TGTGCCAGCAGCGGGACAGGGGATGGCTATGGCTACACCTTC. Translation: CASSGTGDGYGYTF.

The V gene is TRBV4-1, the J gene TRBJ2-7, with D possibly matching TRBD1 (6 bases). The V end was cut by 0 bases, the J end by 0 bases, with 12 bases between. Germline V gives CDR1 MGHRA, CDR2 YSYEKL. The CDR3 totals 16 residues. As DNA, the CDR3 is TGCGCCAGCAGCCAAGATCCCCAGGGGAGCTCCTACGAGCAGTACTTC. This gives the protein CASSQDPQGSSYEQYF.

This chain links TRBV9 with TRBJ2-1, with 11 bases fitting TRBD2. V lost 0 bases, J lost 8 bases, and 1 base stayed unmatched. The CDR3 is 14 residues long. The V gene's germline CDR1 is SGDLS and CDR2 YYNGEE. Written as DNA, the CDR3 is TGTGCCAGCAGCGTAGTACTAGCGGGGGATGAGCAGTTCTTC. It yields the protein CASSVVLAGDEQFF.

This chain joins TRBV19 and TRBJ2-2; D gene unclear. The V end was cut by 6 bases, the J end by 2 bases, with 7 bases between. Germline lookup yields CDR1 LNHDA and CDR2 SQIVND (reference sequence). The CDR3 totals 13 residues. The CDR3 nucleotides read TGTGCCAGTAGACCCTATAACACCGGGGAGCTGTTTTTT. Its translation is CASRPYNTGELFF.

The V and J genes are TRBV11-2 and TRBJ1-1; no definite D call. V was trimmed by 4 bases and J by 1 base, leaving 13 bases between them. The length of the CDR3 is 15 residues. Per the germline V gene, CDR1 is SGHAT and CDR2 is FQNNGV. The CDR3 spells CASSWISGGNTEAFF. The CDR3 DNA follows: TGTGCCAGCAGCTGGATTTCGGGAGGGAACACTGAAGCTTTCTTT.

This chain uses TRBV28 with TRBJ1-3, with D tentatively TRBD1 (5 bases). The germline CDR1 and CDR2 sequences are MDHEN and SYDVKM. Trimming left V 7 bases short and J 0 bases short, with 13 bases between. CDR3 size: 15 residues. The CDR3 sequence: CASTEGAVSGNTIYF. CDR3 coding DNA: TGTGCCAGCACCGAAGGGGCAGTCTCTGGAAACACCATATATTTT.

In its sample, this clone was seen once. The rearrangement joins TRBV7-2 to TRBJ2-1; TRBD2 matches 11 bases. J lost 10 bases, V lost 5 bases, and 10 bases had no gene match. This CDR3 has 15 residues. Per germline, CDR1 SGHTA and CDR2 FQGNSA. CDR3 DNA: TGTGCCAGCAGCGAACTAGCGGGGGCCCTGGGGGAGCAGTTCTTC. Translated, it gives CASSELAGALGEQFF.

The DNA of the CDR3 is TGTGCCAGCAGTGAACAGGGGGACGGAAACACCATATATTTT. It translates to CASSEQGDGNTIYF. The chain employs TRBV6-1 and TRBJ1-3, with 7 bases aligning to TRBD1. V shed 2 bases and J 4 bases; nucleotides not matched to a gene: 2. Germline V gene sequence: CDR1 MNHNS, CDR2 SASEGT. This CDR3 has 14 amino acids.

This chain joins TRBV7-3 and TRBJ1-1, with a tentative D call TRBD1 (5 bases). Germline lookup yields CDR1 SGHTA and CDR2 FQGTGA. This CDR3 is 13 amino acids long. V lost 4 bases and J lost 1, with 7 bases in between. The CDR3, as DNA: TGTGCCAGCAGCTATGGACAGAACACTGAAGCTTTCTTT. Translation gives CASSYGQNTEAFF. The full variable domain, with the rest looked up from reference TRBV7-3 and TRBJ1-1, is GAGVSQTPSNKVTEKGKYVELRCDPISGHTALYWYRQSLGQGPEFLIYFQGTGAADDSGLPNDRFFAVRPEGSVSTLKIQRTERGDSAVYLCASSYGQNTEAFFGQGTRLTVV.

V and J are TRBV2 and TRBJ2-3; 7 positions match TRBD2. V lost 5 bases to trimming and J lost 0 bases; unmatched junction nucleotides: 5. The CDR3 is 15 amino acids. Germline CDR1 is SNHLY and CDR2 is FYNNEI. CDR3 region: CASSPRRGSTDTQYF. The CDR3 bases are TGTGCCAGCAGTCCGAGGCGGGGGAGCACAGATACGCAGTATTTT.

The chain uses TRBV6-5 and TRBJ1-5; a possible D gene is TRBD1 (6 bases). The CDR3 has 14 residues. Trimming took 7 bases from V and 7 from J, leaving 17 bases between them. Germline CDR1 is MNHEY and CDR2 is SVGAGI. The CDR3 sequence is CASTPAGGLQPQHF. CDR3 bases: TGTGCCAGCACCCCGGCGGGGGGGCTCCAGCCCCAGCATTTT.

In its sample, this clone was seen a few times. The rearrangement uses TRBV7-2 and TRBJ1-2; D ambiguous. Trimming removed 1 base at V and 5 bases at J, with 20 bases between. The CDR3 spans 17 residues. From germline, CDR1 is SGHTA and CDR2 FQGNSA. This CDR3 is CASSLVVNSYSAYGYTF. For the CDR3, the DNA is TGTGCCAGCAGCTTAGTTGTGAACAGCTATTCCGCATATGGCTACACCTTC. Filled out from reference TRBV7-2 and TRBJ1-2, the complete variable domain reads GAGVSQSPSNKVTEKGKDVELRCDPISGHTALYWYRQSLGQGLEFLIYFQGNSAPDKSGLPSDRFSAERTGGSVSTLTIQRTQQEDSAVYLCASSLVVNSYSAYGYTFGSGTRLTVV.

The CDR3 here is CASSLGSRSTDTQYF. DNA for the CDR3: TGTGCCAGCAGCTTAGGCAGCAGGAGCACAGATACGCAGTATTTT. The V gene is TRBV7-6, the J gene TRBJ2-3, with unresolved D. CDR1 and CDR2 from the germline V gene are SGHVS and FNYEAQ. The CDR3 sequence is 15 residues long. Trimming removed 1 base from V and 0 bases from J, with 8 bases in between.

The genes are TRBV5-1 and TRBJ2-7, with 9 bases matching TRBD2. V dropped 5 bases and J dropped 7; count of bases not matched to a gene: 13. Germline lookup yields CDR1 SGHRS and CDR2 YFSETQ. The CDR3 sequence is 15 residues long. The CDR3 DNA sequence: TGCGCCAGCAGTAGGAGGGTAGCGGGAGAGGGGGAGCAGTACTTC. Its translation: CASSRRVAGEGEQYF.

CDR3 in amino acids: CSVEGPGRRAFF. For the CDR3, the DNA is TGCAGCGTTGAAGGCCCGGGTCGTCGGGCTTTCTTT. The gene calls are TRBV29-1 and TRBJ1-1; D gene uncertain. The CDR3 sequence is 12 residues long. Germline loops: CDR1 SQVTM, CDR2 ANQGSEA. Trimming stripped 1 base from V and 11 bases from J, with 14 bases between.

About this clone itself: Other DNA sequences within the sample encode an identical CDR3. This chain joins TRBV3-1 (or the pseudogene TRBV3-2) and TRBJ1-5, with D uncertain. Germline assignment: CDR1 LGHDT and CDR2 YNNKEL (reference sequence). V dropped 3 bases and J dropped 5 bases, with 8 bases sitting between them. The CDR3 is 13 residues long. This CDR3 is CASSQAGDQPQHF. Written as DNA, the CDR3 is TGTGCCAGCAGCCAGGCCGGGGATCAGCCCCAGCATTTT.

This chain uses TRBV18 with TRBJ2-5; TRBD2 agrees at 14 bases. The CDR3 sequence is 15 residues long. V lost 6 bases, J lost 5 bases, and 5 bases stayed unmatched. In germline, CDR1 is KGHSH, CDR2 LQKENI. CDR3 DNA sequence: TGTGCCAGCTCGCAGGGACTAGCGGGAGTGGAGACCCAGTACTTC. Translated: CASSQGLAGVETQYF. Full variable domain (rest looked up from reference TRBV18 and TRBJ2-5): NAGVMQNPRHLVRRRGQEARLRCSPMKGHSHVYWYRQLPEEGLKFMVYLQKENIIDESGMPKERFSAEFPKEGPSILRIQQVVRGDSAAYFCASSQGLAGVETQYFGPGTRLLVL.